This T cell receptor beta chain stems from a study of regulatory T cells in long-lasting Graves disease. At least ten counts were recorded for this clonotype. V was trimmed by 3 bases and J by 0 bases, leaving 9 bases between them. Germline CDR1 reads MDHEN; CDR2 reads SYDVKM. The CDR3 contains 14 residues. Time point denoted: newly diagnosed GD, antithyroid drugs for less than 3 months. Construction of the TCR library relied on RNA isolated from PBMCs. In building TCR beta libraries, iRepertoire HTBI primers were used together with Arm-PCR of CDR3 regions. MiXCR, applied by TCRdb to the multiplex PCR reads, yields one record per CDR3 protein. This sample has 450,000 to 500,000 distinct CDR3 sequences; under 20% occur once, and the top ten carry more than 10%. The same sample was also used in a study of T cells in Graves' hyperthyroidism and ophthalmopathy. From that report: Diagnosis rested on symptoms, serum thyroxine and TRAb, thyroid ultrasound, and orbital computed tomography.

This TCR came from a man aged 35 to 55 with Graves disease. V gene TRBV28 combines with J gene TRBJ2-7; D is uncertain. The sequencing here drew on peripheral blood mononuclear cells (PBMCs), taken at new diagnosis, from a patient treated with antithyroid drugs. The CDR3 region has the DNA TGTGCCAGCAGTTTTAGGTGGGACTCCTACGAGCAGTACTTC. This encodes CASSFRWDSYEQYF. Drawing the rest from reference TRBV28 and TRBJ2-7, the complete variable domain is DVKVTQSSRYLVKRTGEKVFLECVQDMDHENMFWYRQDPGLGLRLIYFSYDVKMKEKGDIPEGYSVSREKKERFSLILESASTNQTSMYLCASSFRWDSYEQYFGPGTRLTVT.